The clone carrying this T cell receptor delta chain was observed many times. Its antigen is undetermined. A far larger clone is only one base removed, so a read error is likely. The sample contains more than one DNA sequence encoding this CDR3. These data belong to a study of γδ T cells in repeated Plasmodium falciparum infection. Looking at the study overall: Malian repertoires were sampled cross-sectionally without transmission and longitudinally through febrile malaria.

TCRdb reapplied CATT to the multiplex PCR reads. Of over 55,000 delta-chain clones in the sample, around 1.8% were seen once. Study-wide points: Malian children's Vdelta2-negative repertoires appeared more expanded and less diverse than Australians'. Vdelta2-negative gammadelta repertoires, largely Vdelta1+, seemingly showed infection-driven waves of new clonal selection.

Bulk repertoires came from Vgamma9/Vdelta2+ or Vdelta2-negative gammadelta T cells flow-sorted from PBMC. Looked up from germline, CDR1 is TSWWSYY and CDR2 is QGS. The CDR3 runs 17 residues. Material for sequencing was gamma-delta T cells from blood. This chain links TRDV1 with TRDJ1; 13 nucleotides match TRDD3. This TCR was recovered from a pool of human donors (malaria-infected and uninfected, not separated). This chain's CDR3 is CALGERILGDTRDKLIF. For the CDR3, the DNA is TGTGCTCTTGGGGAACGAATACTGGGGGATACGCGCGATAAACTCATCTTC.